This TCR beta chain was captured in a study of T cell responses to AZD1222 COVID-19 vaccine (dated by TCRdb to about 2021). Background on the whole study: AZD1222 recipients with second doses at about 4 weeks or about 12 weeks were pooled, because spike-specific TCR depth and breadth did not differ between schedules. A total of 230 to 250 trial participants underwent TCR sequencing, of whom about 210 received two doses of AZD1222 and around 25 received two doses of the MenACWY control vaccine. Enrollment into the trials was organized by age into subgroups of 18-55, 56-69 and 70-plus years, and those subgroups contained roughly 160, 29 and 62 TCR-sequenced participants, respectively. The research as a whole found: After two AZD1222 doses, spike-specific TCR breadth and depth were significantly higher than at day 0 and than in MenACWY recipients. Conclusions about previously exposed vaccinees are limited because only five to seven AZD1222 recipients were SARS-CoV-2 seropositive at baseline. Vaccine-associated CD4 TCRs spanned the whole spike protein, with dominant responses in regions 160-218 and 743-854. Reportedly, almost half of the unique spike-specific TCRs recognized epitopes lying outside the regions that are mutated in the B.1.351 and B.1.1.7 variants. Participants were mostly white British, with more females than males. The authors suggested clonal diversity may have been underestimated. Because no samples from the day 14 peak response were available, repertoires could be characterized only after the peak T cell response. In the small 56-69-year group, the increase in depth fell short of significance, most likely because of low power.

The time point label on this specimen signifies: baseline before first vaccination. The vaccinee samples were drawn from two UK trials, COV001 and COV002, one of which was a single-blind randomized controlled phase 2/3 trial testing AZD1222 (ChAdOx1 nCoV-19) in healthy adults. For TCRbeta chain sequencing, PBMC samples from trial participants were taken at day 0 and at day 28 after the second dose. The CDR3 regions of human TCRbeta chains were analyzed by immunosequencing. In the original analysis: TCRs in the repertoires were matched against a reference library of SARS-CoV-2-specific TCRs that had been generated with the MIRA antigen-specificity platform. Breadth was defined as the fraction of unique TCRs that were SARS-CoV-2-associated, and depth was defined as the fraction of total T cells that were SARS-CoV-2-associated. Each spike-specific TCR was assigned to its reactive spike region and to a CD4 or CD8 class using the MIRA data. Log10-transformed breadth and depth values were compared by one-way ANOVA with Sidak's multiple comparisons tests. Drawn from immuneACCESS, this table holds only the in-frame rearrangements with V and J called that TCRdb kept. Clones are partly lost; checked studies trace under half to an unresolved V gene and leave the rest unexplained. D and trimming come from the DNA, and the V and J calls and clone size come from that table. The sample table shows approximately 130,000 clones, and about 93% are seen once. About 0.91% of the sample belongs to the ten largest clones.

Between the V and J ends, shortened by 4 bases and 8 bases respectively, the junction contains 12 bases. The CDR3 measures 13 amino acids from cysteine to phenylalanine. CDR3 DNA only is kept here, 39 bases in frame from base 1. CDR1 and CDR2 are drawn from the germline V gene: MNHEY, SVGAGI. As concerns this clone: The clone's antigen remains unknown. The record has no base qualities; no much larger clone is one base away.

The sequences come from peripheral blood, collected on day 0 of AZD1222 vaccination. This TCR came from an adult in good health. This chain is built from TRBV6-5 and TRBJ2-1; no D gene call is confident. At the DNA level, the sequence is TGTGCCAGCAGTTTCGTAGCATTACATGAGCAGTTCTTC. It encodes CASSFVALHEQFF.